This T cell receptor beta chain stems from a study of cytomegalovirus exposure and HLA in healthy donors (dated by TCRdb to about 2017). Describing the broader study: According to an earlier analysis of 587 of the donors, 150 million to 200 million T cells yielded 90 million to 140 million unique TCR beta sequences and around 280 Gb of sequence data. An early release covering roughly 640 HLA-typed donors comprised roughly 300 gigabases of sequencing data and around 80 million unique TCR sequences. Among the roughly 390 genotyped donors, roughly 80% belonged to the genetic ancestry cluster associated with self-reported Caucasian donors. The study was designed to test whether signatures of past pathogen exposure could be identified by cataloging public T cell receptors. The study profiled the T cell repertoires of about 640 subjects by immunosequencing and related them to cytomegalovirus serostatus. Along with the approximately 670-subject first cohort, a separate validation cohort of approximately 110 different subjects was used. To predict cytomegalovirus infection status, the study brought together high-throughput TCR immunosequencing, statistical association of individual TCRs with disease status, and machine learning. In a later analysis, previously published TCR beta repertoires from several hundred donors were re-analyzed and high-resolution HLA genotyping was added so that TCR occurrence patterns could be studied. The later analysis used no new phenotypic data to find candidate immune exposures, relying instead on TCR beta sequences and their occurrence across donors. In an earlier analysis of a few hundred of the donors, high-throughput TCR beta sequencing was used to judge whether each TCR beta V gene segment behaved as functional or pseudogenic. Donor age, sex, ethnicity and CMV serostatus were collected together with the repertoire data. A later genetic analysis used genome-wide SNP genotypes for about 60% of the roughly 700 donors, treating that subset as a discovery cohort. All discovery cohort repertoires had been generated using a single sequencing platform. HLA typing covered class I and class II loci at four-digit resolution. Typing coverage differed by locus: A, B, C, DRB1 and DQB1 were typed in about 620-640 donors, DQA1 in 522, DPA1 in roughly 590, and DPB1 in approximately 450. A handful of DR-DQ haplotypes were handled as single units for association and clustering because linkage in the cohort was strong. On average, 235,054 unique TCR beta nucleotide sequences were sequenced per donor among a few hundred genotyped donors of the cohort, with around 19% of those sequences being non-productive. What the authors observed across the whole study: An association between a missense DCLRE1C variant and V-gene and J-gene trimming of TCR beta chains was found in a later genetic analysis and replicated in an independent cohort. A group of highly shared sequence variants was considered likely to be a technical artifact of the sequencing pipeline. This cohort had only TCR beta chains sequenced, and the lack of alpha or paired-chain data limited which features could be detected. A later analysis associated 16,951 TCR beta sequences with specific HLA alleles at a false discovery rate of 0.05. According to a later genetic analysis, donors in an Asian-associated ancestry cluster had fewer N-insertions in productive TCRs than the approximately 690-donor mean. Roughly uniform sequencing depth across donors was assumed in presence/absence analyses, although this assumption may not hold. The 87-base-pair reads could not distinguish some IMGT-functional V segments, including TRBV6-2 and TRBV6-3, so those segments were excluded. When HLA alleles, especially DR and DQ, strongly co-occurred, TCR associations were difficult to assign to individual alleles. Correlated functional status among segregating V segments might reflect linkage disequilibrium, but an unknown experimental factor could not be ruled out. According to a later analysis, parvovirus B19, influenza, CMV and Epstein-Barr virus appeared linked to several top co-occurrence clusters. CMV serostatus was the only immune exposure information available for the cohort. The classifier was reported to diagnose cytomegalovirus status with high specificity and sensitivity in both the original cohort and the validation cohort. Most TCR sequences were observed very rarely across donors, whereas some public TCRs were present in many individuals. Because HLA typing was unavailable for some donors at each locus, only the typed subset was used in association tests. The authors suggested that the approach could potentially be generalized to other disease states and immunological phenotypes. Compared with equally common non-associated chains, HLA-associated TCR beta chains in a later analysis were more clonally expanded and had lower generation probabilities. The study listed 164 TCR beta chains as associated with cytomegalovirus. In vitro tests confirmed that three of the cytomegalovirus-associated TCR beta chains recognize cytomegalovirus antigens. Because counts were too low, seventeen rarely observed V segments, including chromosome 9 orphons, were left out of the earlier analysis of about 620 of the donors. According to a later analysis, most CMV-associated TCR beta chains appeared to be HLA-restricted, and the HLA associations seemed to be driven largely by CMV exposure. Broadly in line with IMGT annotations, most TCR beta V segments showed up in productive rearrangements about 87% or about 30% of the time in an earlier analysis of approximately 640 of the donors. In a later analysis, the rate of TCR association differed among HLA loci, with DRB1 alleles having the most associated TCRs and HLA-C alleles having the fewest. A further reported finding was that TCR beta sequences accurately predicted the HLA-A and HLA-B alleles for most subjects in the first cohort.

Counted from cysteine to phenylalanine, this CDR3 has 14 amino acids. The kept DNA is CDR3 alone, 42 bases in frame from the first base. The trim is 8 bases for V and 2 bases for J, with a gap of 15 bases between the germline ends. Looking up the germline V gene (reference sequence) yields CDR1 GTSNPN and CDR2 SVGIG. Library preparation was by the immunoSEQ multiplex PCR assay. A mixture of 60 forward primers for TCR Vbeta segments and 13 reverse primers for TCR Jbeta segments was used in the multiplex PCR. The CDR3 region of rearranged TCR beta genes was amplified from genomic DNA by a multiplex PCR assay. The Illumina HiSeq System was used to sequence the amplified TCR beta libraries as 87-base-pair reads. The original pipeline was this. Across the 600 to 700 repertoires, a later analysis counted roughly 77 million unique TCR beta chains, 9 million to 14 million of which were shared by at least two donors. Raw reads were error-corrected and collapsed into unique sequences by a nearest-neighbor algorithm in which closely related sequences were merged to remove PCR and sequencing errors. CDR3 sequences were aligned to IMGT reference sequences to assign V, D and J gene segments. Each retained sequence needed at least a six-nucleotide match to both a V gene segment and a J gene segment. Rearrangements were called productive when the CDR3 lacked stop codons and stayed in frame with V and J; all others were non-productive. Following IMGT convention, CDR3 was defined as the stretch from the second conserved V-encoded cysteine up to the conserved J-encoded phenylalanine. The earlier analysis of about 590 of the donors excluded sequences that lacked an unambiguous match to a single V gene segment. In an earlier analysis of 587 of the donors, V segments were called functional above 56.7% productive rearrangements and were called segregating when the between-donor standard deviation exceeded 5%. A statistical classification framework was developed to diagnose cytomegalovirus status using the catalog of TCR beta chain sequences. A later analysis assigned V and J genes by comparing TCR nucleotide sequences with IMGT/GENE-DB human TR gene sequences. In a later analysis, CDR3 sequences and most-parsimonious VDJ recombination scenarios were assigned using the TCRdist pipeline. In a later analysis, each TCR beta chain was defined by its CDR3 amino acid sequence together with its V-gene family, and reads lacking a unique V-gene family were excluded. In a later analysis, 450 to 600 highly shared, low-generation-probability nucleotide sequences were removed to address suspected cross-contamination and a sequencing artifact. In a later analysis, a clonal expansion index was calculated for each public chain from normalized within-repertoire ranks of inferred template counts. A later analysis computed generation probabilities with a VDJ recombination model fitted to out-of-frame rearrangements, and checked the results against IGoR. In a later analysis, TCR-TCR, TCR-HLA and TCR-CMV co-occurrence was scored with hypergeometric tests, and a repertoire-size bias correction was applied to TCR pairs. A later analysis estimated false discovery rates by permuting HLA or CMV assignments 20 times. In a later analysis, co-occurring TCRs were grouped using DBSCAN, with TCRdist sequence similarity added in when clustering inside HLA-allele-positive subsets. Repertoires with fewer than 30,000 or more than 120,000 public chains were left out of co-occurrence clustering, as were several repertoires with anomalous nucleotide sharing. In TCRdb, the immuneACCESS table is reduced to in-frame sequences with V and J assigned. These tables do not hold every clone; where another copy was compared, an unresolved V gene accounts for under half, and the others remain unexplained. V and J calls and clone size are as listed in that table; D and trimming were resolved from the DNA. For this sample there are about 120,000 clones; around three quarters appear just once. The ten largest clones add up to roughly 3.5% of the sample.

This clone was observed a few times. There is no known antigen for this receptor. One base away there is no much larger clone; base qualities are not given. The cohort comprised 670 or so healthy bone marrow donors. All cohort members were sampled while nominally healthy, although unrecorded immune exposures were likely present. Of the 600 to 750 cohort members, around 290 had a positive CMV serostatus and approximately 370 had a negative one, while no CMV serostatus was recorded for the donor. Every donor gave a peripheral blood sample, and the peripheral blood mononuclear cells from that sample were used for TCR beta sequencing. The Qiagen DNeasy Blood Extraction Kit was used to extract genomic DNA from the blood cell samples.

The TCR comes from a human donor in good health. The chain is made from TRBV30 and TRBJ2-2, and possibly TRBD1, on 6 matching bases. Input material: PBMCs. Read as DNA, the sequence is TGTGCCGGGGGACAACAGATTAACACCGGGGAGCTGTTTTTT. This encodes CAGGQQINTGELFF.